This T cell receptor beta chain was recorded in a study of Ad26.COV2.S vaccination and SARS-CoV-2 variants (dated by TCRdb to the early 2020s). Notes on the research overall: Vaccine-arm donors came from COV1001, a multicentre, randomized, double-blind, placebo-controlled phase I-IIa trial of Ad26.COV2.S in healthy adults. Blinding of investigators to trial group allocation was maintained during experiments and outcome assessment. Trial participants were randomized into five groups of five: low-dose or high-dose Ad26.COV2.S given once or twice, or placebo on both occasions. A total of 32 samples were included in the TCR-sequenced set, comprising about 20 Ad26.COV2.S vaccine recipients, 5 placebo recipients and 8 SARS-CoV-2 convalescent individuals. Sequencing of the TCRbeta repertoire served to evaluate the specificity and breadth of SARS-CoV-2-reactive T cell receptors following Ad26.COV2.S vaccination. Dosing of Ad26.COV2.S was intramuscular, at either 5x10^10 or 1x10^11 viral particles, delivered as one shot or as two shots spaced 56 days apart.

According to the study, the label for this sample's treatment or condition signals: some 19 received Ad26.COV2.S at low or high dose, single or two shots; 5 received placebo; per-sample allocation not given. For vaccine and placebo recipients, the sequenced repertoires came from samples collected on day 63 after the first injection. Cohort 1b enrolled around 23 adults aged 18-55 years at a single site in Boston, USA, between 29 July and 7 August 2020. As a vaccine, Ad26.COV2.S was a replication-incompetent adenovirus type 26 vector that expressed a prefusion-stabilized SARS-CoV-2 spike protein derived from the original Wuhan strain. The germline ends are 9 bases apart after V is trimmed by 1 base and J by 8 bases. The CDR1 and CDR2 encoded by the germline V gene are SGHDT and YYEEEE. The CDR3 runs 12 residues from the cysteine to the phenylalanine. The retained sequence is limited to the CDR3, 36 bases, with the frame set at the first base.

TCRbeta CDR3 regions were sequenced with the immunoSEQ Assay. After extraction, genomic DNA underwent amplification by bias-controlled multiplex PCR, followed by high-throughput sequencing. Per the original workflow: To quantify the absolute abundance of each unique TCRbeta CDR3 region, sequences were collapsed and filtered. Usable DNA was measured by amplifying reference genes present in all nucleated cells, and TCRbeta template counts were normalized to that usable DNA to estimate T cell fraction. Repertoire TCRs were annotated as SARS-CoV-2-specific by exact matching of V gene, CDR3 amino acid sequence and J gene to a known reactive TCR set. The reference SARS-CoV-2 TCR set was obtained from MIRA and was filtered for enrichment in COVID-19-positive ImmuneCODE repertoires, whereby public or cross-reactive TCRs were removed. Drawing on the MIRA antigens, annotated TCRs were analysed further at the level of specific ORF or position within ORF. Depth was the summed frequency of annotated unique rearrangements, while breadth was defined as annotated unique rearrangements over total unique productive rearrangements. Two-sided Wilcoxon rank-sum tests were applied when comparing TCR breadth between groups. TCRdb retrieved this table from immuneACCESS and kept in-frame rearrangements only. Not all clones are present; in checked studies, unresolved V genes account for under half, and no reason is known for the remainder. V and J calls and clone size follow that table, whereas D and trimming were derived from the DNA. For this sample the table gives some 520,000 clones, of which around 88% were detected only once. The top ten hold about 13% of the sample.

Turning to this clone: The antigen it recognizes is unknown. The record has no base qualities; no much larger clone is one base away.

The full study reports these points: Compared with placebo recipients, Ad26.COV2.S recipients showed higher spike-specific TCR breadth (P = 0.0014). Comparing responses between vaccine doses or regimens was not something the study was powered to do. It was noted by the authors that total T cell responses may have been underestimated by the TCR breadth and depth analyses. After vaccination, substantial breadth of spike-specific CD8+ and CD4+ T cell responses was reported. Comparable non-spike TCR breadth was observed between vaccine and placebo recipients, consistent with only spike being contained in the vaccine.

Sequencing was performed on peripheral blood, taken in a trial of Ad26.COV2.S vaccine versus placebo. The source is a person between 18 and 59 years old who received the Ad26.COV2.S COVID-19 vaccine or a placebo. In this chain, TRBV5-6 is recombined with TRBJ1-2; no confident D gene assignment can be made. The DNA sequence is TGTGCCAGCAGCTTGTTATCCGTCGGCTACACCTTC. This encodes CASSLLSVGYTF.